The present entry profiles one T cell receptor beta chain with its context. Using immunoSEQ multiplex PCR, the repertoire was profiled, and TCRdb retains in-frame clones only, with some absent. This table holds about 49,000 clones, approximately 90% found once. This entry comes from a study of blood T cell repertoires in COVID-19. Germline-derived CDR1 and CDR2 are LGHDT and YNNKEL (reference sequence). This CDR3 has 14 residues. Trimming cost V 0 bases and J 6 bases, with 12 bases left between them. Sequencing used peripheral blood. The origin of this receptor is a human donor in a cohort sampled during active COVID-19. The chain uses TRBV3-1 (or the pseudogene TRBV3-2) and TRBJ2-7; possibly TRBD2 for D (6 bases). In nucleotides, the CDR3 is TGTGCCAGCAGCCAAGAACCGGGAGCCGTCGAGCAGTACTTC. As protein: CASSQEPGAVEQYF.